Following are 2 T cell receptor beta chains from one sample sequenced in a study of blood T cell repertoires in COVID-19. TCRdb's table, derived via immunoSEQ multiplex PCR, lists solely in-frame clones and lacks some. Of 200,000 to 250,000 clones listed, approximately 81% were seen once; the top ten hold under 12%. Specimen: peripheral blood. Receptor source: a woman of 80 years or more with COVID-19, enrolled during active disease.

The chain employs TRBV2 and TRBJ1-3, with D hard to call. The CDR3 has 13 residues. Germline V gives CDR1 SNHLY, CDR2 FYNNEI. Between the trimmed V and J ends, which lost 5 bases and 0 bases, there was a span of 5 bases. The chain's CDR3 is CASSPFSGNTIYF. In nucleotides, the CDR3 is TGTGCCAGCAGTCCTTTCTCTGGAAACACCATATATTTT.

The chain joins TRBV3-1 (or the pseudogene TRBV3-2) to TRBJ2-3, with 7 nucleotides matching TRBD2. V dropped 1 base and J dropped 8; count of bases not matched to a gene: 18. The CDR3 is made up of 18 amino acids. CDR1 is LGHDT, CDR2 YNNKEL, per germline (reference sequence). The CDR3 is CASSQAGGAGWEAATQYF. As DNA, the CDR3 is TGTGCCAGCAGCCAAGCCGGGGGAGCGGGGTGGGAGGCCGCTACGCAGTATTTT.